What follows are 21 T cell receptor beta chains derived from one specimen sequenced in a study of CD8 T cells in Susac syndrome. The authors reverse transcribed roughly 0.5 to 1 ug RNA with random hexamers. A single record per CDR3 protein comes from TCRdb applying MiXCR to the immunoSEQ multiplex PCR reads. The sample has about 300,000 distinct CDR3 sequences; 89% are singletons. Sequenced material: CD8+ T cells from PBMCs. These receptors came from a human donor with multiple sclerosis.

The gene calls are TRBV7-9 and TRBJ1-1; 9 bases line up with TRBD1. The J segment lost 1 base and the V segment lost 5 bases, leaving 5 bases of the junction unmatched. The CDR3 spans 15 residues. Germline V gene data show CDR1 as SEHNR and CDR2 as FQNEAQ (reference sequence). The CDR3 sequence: CASSAGTGTNTEAFF. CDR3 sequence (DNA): TGTGCCAGCAGCGCCGGGACAGGGACGAACACTGAAGCTTTCTTT.

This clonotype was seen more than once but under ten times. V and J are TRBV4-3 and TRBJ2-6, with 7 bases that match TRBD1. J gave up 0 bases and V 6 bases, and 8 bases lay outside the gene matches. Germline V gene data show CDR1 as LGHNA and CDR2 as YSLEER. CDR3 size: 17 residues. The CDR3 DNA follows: TGCGCCAGCAGTCGGGACAGTTCCGGCTCTGGGGCCAACGTCCTGACTTTC. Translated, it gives CASSRDSSGSGANVLTF.

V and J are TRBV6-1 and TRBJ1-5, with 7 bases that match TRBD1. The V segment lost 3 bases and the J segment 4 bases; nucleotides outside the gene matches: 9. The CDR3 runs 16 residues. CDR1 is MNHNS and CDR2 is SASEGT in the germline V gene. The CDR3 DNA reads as TGTGCCAGCAGTGATTTTGACAGGGTACTAAATCAGCCCCAGCATTTT. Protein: CASSDFDRVLNQPQHF.

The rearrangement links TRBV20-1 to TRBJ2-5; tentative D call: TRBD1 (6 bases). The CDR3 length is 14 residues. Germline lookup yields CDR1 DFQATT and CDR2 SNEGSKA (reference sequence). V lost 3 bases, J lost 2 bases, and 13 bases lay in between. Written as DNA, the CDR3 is TGCAGTGCTAGCTCGACAGGACCACAAGAGACCCAGTACTTC. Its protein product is CSASSTGPQETQYF.

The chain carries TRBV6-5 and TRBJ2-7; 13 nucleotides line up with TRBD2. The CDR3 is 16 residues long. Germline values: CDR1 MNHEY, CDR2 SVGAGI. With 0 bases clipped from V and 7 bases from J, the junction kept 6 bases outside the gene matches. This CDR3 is CASSYSWTSGSVEQYF. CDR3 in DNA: TGTGCCAGCAGTTACTCGTGGACTAGCGGGAGTGTGGAGCAGTACTTC.

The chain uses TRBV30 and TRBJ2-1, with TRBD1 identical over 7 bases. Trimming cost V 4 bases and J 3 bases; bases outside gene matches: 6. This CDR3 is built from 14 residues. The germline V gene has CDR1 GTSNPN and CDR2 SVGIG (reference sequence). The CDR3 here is CAWTGTVDYNEQFF. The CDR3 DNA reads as TGTGCCTGGACCGGGACAGTGGACTACAATGAGCAGTTCTTC.

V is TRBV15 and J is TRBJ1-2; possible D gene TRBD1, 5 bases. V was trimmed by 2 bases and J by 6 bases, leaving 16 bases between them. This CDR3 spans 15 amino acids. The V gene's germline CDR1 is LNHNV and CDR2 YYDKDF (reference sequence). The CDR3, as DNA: TGTGCCACCAGCAGACTGCCGGAGGGGTTCGATGGCTACACCTTC. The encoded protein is CATSRLPEGFDGYTF.

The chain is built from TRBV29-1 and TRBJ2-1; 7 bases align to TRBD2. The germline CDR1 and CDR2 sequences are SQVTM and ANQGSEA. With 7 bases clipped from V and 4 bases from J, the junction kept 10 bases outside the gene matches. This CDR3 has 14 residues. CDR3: CSGDAGVRYNEQFF. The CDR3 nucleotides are TGCAGCGGGGACGCGGGAGTCAGGTACAATGAGCAGTTCTTC.

This chain's CDR3 is CASSPQRLASYEQYF. The CDR3 bases are TGTGCCAGCTCACCTCAGCGGCTCGCGTCTTACGAGCAGTACTTC. The chain links TRBV18 to TRBJ2-7, with a weak D call TRBD2 (5 bases). Trimming stripped 3 bases from V and 4 bases from J, with 16 bases between. CDR3 length: 15 amino acids. From germline, CDR1 is KGHSH and CDR2 LQKENI.

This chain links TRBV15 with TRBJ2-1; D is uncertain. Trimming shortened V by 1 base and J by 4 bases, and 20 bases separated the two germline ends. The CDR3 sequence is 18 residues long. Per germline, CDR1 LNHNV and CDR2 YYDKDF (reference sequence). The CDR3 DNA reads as TGTGCCACCAGCAGAGTTCTAGTCCCGGGCGAGCAATACAATGAGCAGTTCTTC. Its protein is CATSRVLVPGEQYNEQFF.

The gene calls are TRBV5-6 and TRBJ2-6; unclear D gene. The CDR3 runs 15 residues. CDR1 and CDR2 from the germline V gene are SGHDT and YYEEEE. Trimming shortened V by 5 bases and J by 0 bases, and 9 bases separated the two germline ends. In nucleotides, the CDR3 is TGTGCCAGCAGTTCTATCGGCTCTGGGGCCAACGTCCTGACTTTC. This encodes CASSSIGSGANVLTF. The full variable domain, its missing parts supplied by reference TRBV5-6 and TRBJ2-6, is DAGVTQSPTHLIKTRGQQVTLRCSPKSGHDTVSWYQQALGQGPQFIFQYYEEEERQRGNFPDRFSGHQFPNYSSELNVNALLLGDSALYLCASSSIGSGANVLTFGAGSRLTVL.

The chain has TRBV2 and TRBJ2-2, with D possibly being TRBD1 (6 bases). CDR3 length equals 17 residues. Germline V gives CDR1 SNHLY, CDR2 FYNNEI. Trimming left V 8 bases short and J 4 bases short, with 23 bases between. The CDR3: CASRLIPAGDLTGELFF. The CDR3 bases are TGTGCCAGCCGATTAATCCCCGCAGGGGATCTCACCGGGGAGCTGTTTTTT.

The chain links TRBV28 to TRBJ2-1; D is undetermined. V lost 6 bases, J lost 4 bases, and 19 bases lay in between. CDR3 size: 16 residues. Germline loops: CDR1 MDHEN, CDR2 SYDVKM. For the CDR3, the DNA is TGTGCCAGCAGCCCCATAGGGCAGGCAGATTACAATGAGCAGTTCTTC. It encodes CASSPIGQADYNEQFF.

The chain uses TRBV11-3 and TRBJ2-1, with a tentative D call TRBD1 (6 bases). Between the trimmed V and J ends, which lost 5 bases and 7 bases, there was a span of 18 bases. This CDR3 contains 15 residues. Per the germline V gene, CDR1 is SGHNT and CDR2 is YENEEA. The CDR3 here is CASSPGKGGGNEQFF. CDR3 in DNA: TGTGCCAGCAGCCCAGGCAAAGGGGGTGGAAATGAGCAGTTCTTC.

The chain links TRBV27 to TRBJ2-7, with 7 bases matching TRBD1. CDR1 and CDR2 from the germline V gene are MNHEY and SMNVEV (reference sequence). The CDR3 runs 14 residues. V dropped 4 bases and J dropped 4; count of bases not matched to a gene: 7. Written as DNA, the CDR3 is TGTGCCAGCAGTTACGCAGGGGGAGAATACGAGCAGTACTTC. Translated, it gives CASSYAGGEYEQYF.

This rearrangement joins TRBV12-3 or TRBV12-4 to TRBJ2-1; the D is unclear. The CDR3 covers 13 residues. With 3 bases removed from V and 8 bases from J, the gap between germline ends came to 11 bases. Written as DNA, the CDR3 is TGTGCCAGCAGTTTTCTGGAGACCTATGAGCAGTTCTTC. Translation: CASSFLETYEQFF.

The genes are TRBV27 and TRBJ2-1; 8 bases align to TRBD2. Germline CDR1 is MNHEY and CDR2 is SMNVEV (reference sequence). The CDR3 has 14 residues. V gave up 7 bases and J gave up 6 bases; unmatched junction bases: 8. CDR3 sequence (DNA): TGTGCCAGCACCTTAGCGGGACATACCAATGAGCAGTTCTTC. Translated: CASTLAGHTNEQFF.

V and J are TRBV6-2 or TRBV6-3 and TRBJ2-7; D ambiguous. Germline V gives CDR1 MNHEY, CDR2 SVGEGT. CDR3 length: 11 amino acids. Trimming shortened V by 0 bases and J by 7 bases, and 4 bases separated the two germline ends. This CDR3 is CASSYSTEQYF. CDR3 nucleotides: TGTGCCAGCAGTTACTCGACGGAGCAGTACTTC.

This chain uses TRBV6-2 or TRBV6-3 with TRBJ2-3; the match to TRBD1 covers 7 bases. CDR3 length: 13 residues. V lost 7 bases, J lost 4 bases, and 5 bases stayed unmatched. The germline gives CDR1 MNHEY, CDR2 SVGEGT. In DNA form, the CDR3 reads TGTGCCAGCACCACAGGGGAGTCAGATACGCAGTATTTT. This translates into CASTTGESDTQYF.

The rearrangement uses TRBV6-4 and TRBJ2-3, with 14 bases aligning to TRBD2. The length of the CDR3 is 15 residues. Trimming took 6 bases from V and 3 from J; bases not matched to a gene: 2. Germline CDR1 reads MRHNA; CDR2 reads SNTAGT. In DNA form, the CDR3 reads TGTGCCAGCAGCGGACTAGCGGGGGGAACAGATACGCAGTATTTT. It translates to CASSGLAGGTDTQYF.

The CDR3 here is CSAFYSGSSYNEQFF. Here the CDR3 DNA reads TGCAGTGCTTTCTATAGCGGGAGCTCCTACAATGAGCAGTTCTTC. The chain links TRBV20-1 to TRBJ2-1, with 9 bases aligning to TRBD2. Germline V gene lookup returns CDR1 DFQATT and CDR2 SNEGSKA (reference sequence). Trimming took 5 bases from V and 0 from J; bases not matched to a gene: 5. This CDR3 spans 15 amino acids.